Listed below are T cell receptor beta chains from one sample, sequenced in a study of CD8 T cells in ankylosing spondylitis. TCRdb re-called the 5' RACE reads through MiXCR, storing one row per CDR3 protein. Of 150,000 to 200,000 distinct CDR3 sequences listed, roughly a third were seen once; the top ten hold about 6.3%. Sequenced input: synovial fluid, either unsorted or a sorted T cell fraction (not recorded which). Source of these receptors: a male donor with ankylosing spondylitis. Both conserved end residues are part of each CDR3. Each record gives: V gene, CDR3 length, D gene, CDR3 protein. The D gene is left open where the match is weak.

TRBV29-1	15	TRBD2	CSVEGLGRTSNEQFF
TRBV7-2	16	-	CASSPSAITSSYEQYF
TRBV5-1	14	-	CASSPDAGLPEAFF
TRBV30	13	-	CAWIGYGSPEAFF
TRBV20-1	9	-	CSAGYGYTF
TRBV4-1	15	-	CASSQAVVDSYEQYF
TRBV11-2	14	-	CASSPRQLTEAQYF
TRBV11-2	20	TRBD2	CASSVQSGTSGRGSYNEQFF
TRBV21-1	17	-	CASSKDLGTETHYEQYF
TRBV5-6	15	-	CASSYISSDNYGYTF
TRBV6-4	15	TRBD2	CASSSGRGMYNEQFF
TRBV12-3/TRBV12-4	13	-	CASSLVINNEQFF
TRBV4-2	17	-	CASSQVHLGSSYNEQFF
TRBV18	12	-	CASSPRDTEAFF
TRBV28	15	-	CASSSASTPRETQYF
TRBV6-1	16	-	CASSRGQLGANSPLHF
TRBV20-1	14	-	CSARDRGIITEAFF
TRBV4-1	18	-	CASSQDLLRSGLHYEQYF
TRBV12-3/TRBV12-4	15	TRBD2	CASSLDGGVSYTQYF
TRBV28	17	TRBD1	CASSPGTGTVSTDTQYF
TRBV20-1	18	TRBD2	CSASGALAGLISYNEQFF
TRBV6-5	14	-	CASTWGRTQETQYF
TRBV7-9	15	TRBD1	CASSSGTGLNSPLHF
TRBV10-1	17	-	CASSEGLFGGSSNEQFF
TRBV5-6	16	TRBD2	CASSVLAGGSQETQYF
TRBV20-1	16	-	CSARDEQIKNTGELFF
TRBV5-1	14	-	CASSLESPTDTQYF
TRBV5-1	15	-	CASSLTGNLNTEAFF
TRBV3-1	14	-	CASSYQQGNYGYTF
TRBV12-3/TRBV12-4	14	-	CASSFGGYVYGYTF
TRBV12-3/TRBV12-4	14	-	CASNQGRTSYEQYF
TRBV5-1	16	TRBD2	CASSLVPGLAGEEQFF
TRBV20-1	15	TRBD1	CSARVPGGSPNGYTF